This passage covers 17 T cell receptor beta chains from one sample sequenced in a study of T cell repertoires in cytomegalovirus infection. These receptors' targets are unknown. TCRdb itself ran the reads through MiXCR, one entry per CDR3 protein. The sample lists some 940,000 distinct CDR3 sequences, around 32% occurring once. Sequenced material: cultured CD8+ T cells from PBMCs, taken from culture after CMV antigen stimulation. These receptors all come from a human donor in good health (CMV status not recorded). Some clones in this sample may be carry-over from other donors' samples.

This rearrangement joins TRBV7-9 to TRBJ2-5; D possibly corresponds to TRBD2 (5 bases). Germline V gives CDR1 SEHNR, CDR2 FQNEAQ (reference sequence). CDR3 length: 14 residues. Trimming stripped 5 bases from V and 4 bases from J, with 14 bases between. CDR3 coding DNA: TGTGCCAGCAGCCCGTCCGGGGAAGGAGAGACCCAGTACTTC. Translation gives CASSPSGEGETQYF.

V and J are TRBV6-6 and TRBJ1-2, with D uncertain. From germline, CDR1 is MNHNY and CDR2 SVGAGI (reference sequence). Trimming removed 4 bases from V and 4 bases from J, with 19 bases in between. The CDR3 loop spans 16 amino acids. The CDR3 loop reads CASSSPARPATYGYTF. CDR3 nucleotides: TGTGCCAGCAGTTCCCCAGCCCGCCCCGCGACCTATGGCTACACCTTC.

This clonotype was seen just once. The chain couples TRBV29-1 to TRBJ1-1; possible D gene TRBD1, 5 bases. Deletions cut 2 bases from V and 0 bases from J, with 22 bases between. CDR3 size: 18 residues. Germline V lookup: CDR1 SQVTM, CDR2 ANQGSEA. The DNA of the CDR3 is TGCAGCGTTGAATCCGCCAACCGGGACGTCTACATGAACACTGAAGCTTTCTTT. Translated: CSVESANRDVYMNTEAFF.

V usage is TRBV10-3 and J usage is TRBJ1-1, with 11 bases that match TRBD1. The CDR3 is 16 residues long. Trimming at V came to 7 bases and at J to 4 bases, leaving 11 bases not matched to a gene. From germline, CDR1 is ENHRY and CDR2 SYGVKD. CDR3 sequence: CAITLRTGGVGTEAFF. DNA for the CDR3: TGTGCCATCACTCTCCGGACAGGGGGCGTCGGCACTGAAGCTTTCTTT.

This clonotype is a singleton in its sample. J is TRBJ2-7 and V is TRBV6-2 or TRBV6-3, with 7 bases fitting TRBD1. V dropped 2 bases and J dropped 2; count of bases not matched to a gene: 3. This CDR3 has 14 residues. Germline V gene lookup returns CDR1 MNHEY and CDR2 SVGEGT. This CDR3 reads CASSYADRAYEQYV. CDR3 coding DNA: TGTGCCAGCAGTTACGCCGACAGGGCCTACGAGCAGTACGTC.

This clonotype has a handful of counts. V usage is TRBV19 and J usage is TRBJ2-2; D remains ambiguous. Trimming shortened V by 2 bases and J by 1 base, and 8 bases separated the two germline ends. Per germline, CDR1 LNHDA and CDR2 SQIVND (reference sequence). This CDR3 has 15 residues. As DNA, the CDR3 is TGTGCCAGTAGTATATGGGATAGGAACACCGGGGAGCTGTTTTTT. Protein sequence: CASSIWDRNTGELFF.

The chain carries TRBV11-2 and TRBJ2-1, with a tentative D call TRBD2 (7 bases). The V gene's germline CDR1 is SGHAT and CDR2 FQNNGV. Trimming pared 4 bases from V and 3 bases from J, leaving 13 bases between. This CDR3 region has 15 residues. For the CDR3, the DNA is TGTGCCAGCAGCTGGGGGGGGGCTGGCTACAATGAGCAGTTCTTC. Its translation is CASSWGGAGYNEQFF.

The V call is TRBV7-1, the J call TRBJ1-2; possibly TRBD1 for D (5 bases). TRBV7-1 is placed among ORFs of uncertain function. The length of the CDR3 is 15 residues. Trimming took off 6 bases at V and 0 bases at J, with 14 bases between the two ends. The chain's CDR3 is CASRSRDGPNYGYTF. The CDR3 bases are TGTGCCAGCAGGAGCAGGGATGGTCCTAACTATGGCTACACCTTC.

Only a few counts were recorded for this clonotype. The rearrangement uses TRBV29-1 and TRBJ2-7; unclear D gene. CDR1 SQVTM and CDR2 ANQGSEA come from the germline V gene. The germline V and J ends were trimmed by 4 bases and 2 bases, with 9 bases remaining between them. This CDR3 spans 12 amino acids. The CDR3 sequence: CSVVSGTYEQYF. For the CDR3, the DNA is TGCAGCGTTGTCTCGGGTACCTACGAGCAGTACTTC.

Concerning this clonotype: No conserved phenylalanine or tryptophan ends this CDR3, so it is likely a read error. J is TRBJ2-3 and V is TRBV10-3, with a possible D match to TRBD2 (5 bases). V was clipped by 8 bases and J by 4 bases, with 7 bases between them. CDR1 is ENHRY and CDR2 is SYGVKD in the germline V gene. The CDR3 length is 11 residues. The DNA for the CDR3 is TGTGCCATCCGAGGGCCAGATACGCAGTATTCT. Translating gives CAIRGPDTQYS.

The V call is TRBV15, the J call TRBJ2-1; D not resolved. Trimming left V 8 bases short and J 0 bases short, with 8 bases between. Per the germline V gene, CDR1 is LNHNV and CDR2 is YYDKDF (reference sequence). CDR3 length: 13 residues. CDR3 coding DNA: TGTGCCACCCGAGCTAGCTCCTACAATGAGCAGTTCTTC. Translation gives CATRASSYNEQFF.

The J gene is TRBJ2-1, the V gene TRBV27, with 8 bases lining up with TRBD2. Germline lookup yields CDR1 MNHEY and CDR2 SMNVEV (reference sequence). The J segment lost 7 bases and the V segment lost 0 bases, leaving 5 bases of the junction unmatched. The CDR3 consists of 15 residues. The CDR3 region has the DNA TGTGCCAGCAGTTTATCGACGGGGGGGCAAAATGAGCAGTTCTTC. Translated: CASSLSTGGQNEQFF.

The table lists this clonotype with a few counts. The chain links TRBV19 to TRBJ1-1; D perhaps matches TRBD1 (5 bases). V was clipped by 6 bases and J by 6 bases, with 17 bases between them. The length of the CDR3 is 14 residues. The germline V gene has CDR1 LNHDA and CDR2 SQIVND (reference sequence). The CDR3 DNA follows: TGTGCCAGTAGGGCCTTGGTGGGACTGCCTGAAGCTTTCTTT. It translates to CASRALVGLPEAFF.

This clonotype was seen ten or more times. CDR3 loop: CASSYASLNTGELFF. CDR3 in DNA: TGTGCCAGCAGTTACGCTAGCTTGAACACCGGGGAGCTGTTTTTT. This chain joins TRBV6-2 or TRBV6-3 and TRBJ2-2; D is perhaps TRBD2 (5 bases). Germline loops: CDR1 MNHEY, CDR2 SVGEGT. The CDR3 is 15 residues long. Trimming shortened V by 2 bases and J by 1 base, and 8 bases separated the two germline ends.

This clonotype was seen more than once but under ten times. J is TRBJ1-1 and V is TRBV12-3 or TRBV12-4; the D is unclear. V was clipped by 1 base and J by 6 bases, with 9 bases between them. CDR3 length: 13 residues. CDR3 sequence reads: CASSLGVYSEAFF. DNA for the CDR3: TGTGCCAGCAGTTTAGGTGTGTATTCTGAAGCTTTCTTT.

V and J are TRBV29-1 and TRBJ2-1; D is undetermined. The CDR3 covers 10 residues. Trimming removed 2 bases at V and 8 bases at J, with 4 bases between. Germline V CDR1 and CDR2: SQVTM, ANQGSEA. In DNA form, the CDR3 reads TGCAGCGTTGAACTTGATGAGCAGTTCTTC. It codes for CSVELDEQFF.

This chain uses TRBV27 with TRBJ1-5; a weak D match, TRBD1 (6 bases). V lost 6 bases to trimming and J lost 4 bases, with 16 bases between them. Germline V lookup: CDR1 MNHEY, CDR2 SMNVEV (reference sequence). CDR3 length equals 15 residues. The CDR3 spells CASRRNTGTNQPQHF. CDR3 DNA: TGTGCCAGCAGGCGTAACACAGGGACGAATCAGCCCCAGCATTTT.